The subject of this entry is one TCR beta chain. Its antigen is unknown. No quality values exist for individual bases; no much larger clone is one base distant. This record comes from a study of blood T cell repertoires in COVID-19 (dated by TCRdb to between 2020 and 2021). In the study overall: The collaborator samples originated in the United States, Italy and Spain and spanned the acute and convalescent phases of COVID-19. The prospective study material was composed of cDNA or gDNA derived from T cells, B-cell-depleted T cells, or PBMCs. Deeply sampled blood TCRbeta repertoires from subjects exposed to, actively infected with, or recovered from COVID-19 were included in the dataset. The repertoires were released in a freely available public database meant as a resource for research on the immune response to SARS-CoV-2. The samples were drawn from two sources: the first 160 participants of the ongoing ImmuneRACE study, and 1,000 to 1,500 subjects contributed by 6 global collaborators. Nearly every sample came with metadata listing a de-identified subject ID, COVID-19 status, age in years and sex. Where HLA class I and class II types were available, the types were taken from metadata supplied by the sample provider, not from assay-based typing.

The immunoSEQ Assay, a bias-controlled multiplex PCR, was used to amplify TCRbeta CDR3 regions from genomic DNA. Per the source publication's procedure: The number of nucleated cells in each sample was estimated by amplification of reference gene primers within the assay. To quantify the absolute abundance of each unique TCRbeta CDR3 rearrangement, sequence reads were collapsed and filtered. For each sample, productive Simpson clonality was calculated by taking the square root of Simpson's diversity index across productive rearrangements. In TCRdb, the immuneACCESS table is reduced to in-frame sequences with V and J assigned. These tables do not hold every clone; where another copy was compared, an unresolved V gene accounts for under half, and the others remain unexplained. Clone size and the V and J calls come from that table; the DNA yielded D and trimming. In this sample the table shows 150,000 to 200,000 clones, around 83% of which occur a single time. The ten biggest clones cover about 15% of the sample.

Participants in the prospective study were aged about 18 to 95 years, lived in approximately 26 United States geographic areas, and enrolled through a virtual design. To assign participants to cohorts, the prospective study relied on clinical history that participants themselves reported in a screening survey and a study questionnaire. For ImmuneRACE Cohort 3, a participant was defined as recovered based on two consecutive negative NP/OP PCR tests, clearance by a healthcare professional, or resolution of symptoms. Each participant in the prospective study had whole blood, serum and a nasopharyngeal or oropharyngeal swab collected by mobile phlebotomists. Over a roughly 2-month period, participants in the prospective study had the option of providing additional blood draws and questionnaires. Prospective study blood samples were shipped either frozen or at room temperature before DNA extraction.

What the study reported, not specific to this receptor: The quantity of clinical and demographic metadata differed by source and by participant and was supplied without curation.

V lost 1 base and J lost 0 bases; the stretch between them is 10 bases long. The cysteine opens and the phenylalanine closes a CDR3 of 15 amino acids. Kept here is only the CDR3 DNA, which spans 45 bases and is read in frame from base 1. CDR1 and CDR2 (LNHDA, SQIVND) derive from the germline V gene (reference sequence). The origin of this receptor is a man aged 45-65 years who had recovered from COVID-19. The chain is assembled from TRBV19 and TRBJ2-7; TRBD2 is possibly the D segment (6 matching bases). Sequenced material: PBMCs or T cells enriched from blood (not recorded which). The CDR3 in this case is CASSIAGDISYEQYF. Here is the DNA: TGTGCCAGTAGTATAGCGGGAGACATCTCCTACGAGCAGTACTTC.